These 19 T cell receptor beta chains share one sample of origin, sequenced in a study of cytomegalovirus exposure and HLA in healthy donors (TCRdb year 2017). The library was generated by the immunoSEQ multiplex PCR assay. The multiplex PCR relied on a mix of 60 forward primers for TCR Vbeta segments and 13 reverse primers for TCR Jbeta segments. Entries here come from immuneACCESS through TCRdb and include only in-frame sequences with V and J called. Some clones fail to appear in such tables; in the studies checked, an unresolved V gene covers under half of the shortfall, and the cause of the remainder is unknown. Counted in this sample were 150,000 to 200,000 clones; roughly 81% of them appeared once. The biggest ten clones account for 4.9% of the sample. The specimen sequenced was PBMCs. The receptors come from a woman between 18 and 30 years old in good health and CMV-seropositive.

This clone was counted between two and nine times. In DNA form, the CDR3 reads TGTGCCAGCATAGTCGGTTCTGGAAACACCATATATTTT. As protein: CASIVGSGNTIYF. The chain is built from TRBV6-5 and TRBJ1-3; unclear D gene. The CDR3 has 13 amino acids. Germline V lookup: CDR1 MNHEY, CDR2 SVGAGI. The ends were cut back, 7 bases at V and 1 base at J, with 8 bases in the middle.

The J gene is TRBJ1-1, the V gene TRBV7-2; 7 positions agree with TRBD1. The CDR3 has 14 amino acids. Looked up from germline, CDR1 is SGHTA and CDR2 is FQGNSA. J lost 7 bases, V lost 6 bases, and 11 bases had no gene match. CDR3 amino acids: CASSPGGSAIEAFF. DNA of the CDR3: TGTGCCAGCAGTCCAGGGGGGTCGGCCATTGAAGCTTTCTTT.

V gene TRBV19 combines with J gene TRBJ2-5, with D tentatively TRBD1 (7 bases). V dropped 4 bases and J dropped 1 base, with 13 bases sitting between them. Germline assignment: CDR1 LNHDA and CDR2 SQIVND (reference sequence). The CDR3 runs 15 residues. CDR3 sequence: CASSTGDSIQETQYF. Here the CDR3 DNA reads TGTGCCAGTAGTACGGGGGACAGCATCCAAGAGACCCAGTACTTC.

This chain uses TRBV7-9 with TRBJ2-6, with 8 bases fitting TRBD1. This CDR3 region has 15 residues. The V gene's germline CDR1 is SEHNR and CDR2 FQNEAQ (reference sequence). J gave up 1 base and V 9 bases, and 5 bases lay outside the gene matches. CDR3: CARDRDGSGANVLTF. CDR3 in DNA: TGTGCCAGGGACAGGGATGGTTCTGGGGCCAACGTCCTGACTTTC.

V and J are TRBV6-1 and TRBJ2-1; 9 positions match TRBD1. The CDR3 covers 15 residues. V shed 5 bases and J 4 bases; nucleotides not matched to a gene: 6. Germline loops: CDR1 MNHNS, CDR2 SASEGT. Here the CDR3 reads CASSQTGGGYNEQFF. In DNA, the CDR3 is TGTGCCAGCAGTCAGACAGGGGGAGGGTACAATGAGCAGTTCTTC.

The V and J genes are TRBV6-1 and TRBJ1-2, with 7 bases aligning to TRBD1. There are 14 residues in the CDR3. Germline lookup yields CDR1 MNHNS and CDR2 SASEGT. Trimming removed 5 bases from V and 3 bases from J; junction bases left unmatched: 6. CDR3 nucleotide sequence: TGTGCCAGCAGTCCTGCGACAGGGCACTATGGCTACACCTTC. As protein: CASSPATGHYGYTF.

The V gene is TRBV7-8, the J gene TRBJ2-3; 9 nucleotides match TRBD2. From germline, CDR1 is SGHVS and CDR2 FQNEAQ. There are 15 residues in the CDR3. Trimming removed 5 bases from V and 5 bases from J; junction bases left unmatched: 8. The CDR3 protein is CASSEGAGGQDTQYF. In DNA, the CDR3 is TGTGCCAGCAGCGAAGGGGCGGGGGGGCAAGATACGCAGTATTTT.

The rearrangement uses TRBV27 and TRBJ2-7; 11 bases are a match to TRBD2. With 6 bases clipped from V and 5 bases from J, the junction kept 6 bases outside the gene matches. This CDR3 region has 14 residues. In germline, CDR1 is MNHEY, CDR2 SMNVEV (reference sequence). CDR3 sequence reads: CASRPTSGVHEQYF. The CDR3 region has the DNA TGTGCCAGCAGACCGACTAGCGGGGTCCACGAGCAGTACTTC.

The chain employs TRBV5-4 and TRBJ1-2, with 7 bases that match TRBD1. With V trimmed by 4 bases and J by 8 bases, 17 bases remained unmatched. The CDR3 is 16 residues long. Germline V CDR1 and CDR2: SGHNT, YYREEE (reference sequence). This chain's CDR3 is CASSLEPGQSVGGYTF. The CDR3 DNA reads as TGTGCCAGCAGCCTCGAACCGGGACAGAGTGTAGGAGGCTACACCTTC.

This clone was observed a single time. This chain links TRBV6-5 with TRBJ1-2, with 8 positions matching TRBD1. J gave up 5 bases and V 2 bases, and 4 bases lay outside the gene matches. The CDR3 runs to 14 residues. Looked up from germline, CDR1 is MNHEY and CDR2 is SVGAGI. The DNA of the CDR3 is TGTGCCAGCAGTTACAGGACAGGGCGATATGGCTACACCTTC. Its protein product is CASSYRTGRYGYTF.

The V and J genes are TRBV7-8 and TRBJ1-3; D possibly corresponds to TRBD1 (6 bases). Germline values: CDR1 SGHVS, CDR2 FQNEAQ. This CDR3 is built from 14 residues. The germline V and J ends were trimmed by 6 bases and 7 bases, with 16 bases remaining between them. CDR3 residues: CASRKAGATNTIYF. DNA of the CDR3: TGTGCCAGCAGAAAAGCGGGGGCCACCAACACCATATATTTT.

The chain recombines TRBV14 with TRBJ2-5; D is possibly TRBD1 (5 bases). The V gene lost 2 bases and the J gene lost 2 bases, with 12 bases spanning the gap. The CDR3 has 15 amino acids. Germline V CDR1 and CDR2: SGHDN, FVKESK. This chain's CDR3 is CASSQLGLTQETQYF. In nucleotides, the CDR3 is TGTGCCAGCAGCCAATTGGGGCTAACGCAAGAGACCCAGTACTTC.

The rearrangement uses TRBV28 and TRBJ1-3, with 7 bases matching TRBD1. V trimming: 6 bases; J trimming: 4 bases; junction bases outside the gene matches: 15. The CDR3 has 17 residues. The germline gives CDR1 MDHEN, CDR2 SYDVKM. The CDR3 nucleotides are TGTGCCAGCAGCCTGATCGTGACAGGGACCGGGGGAAACACCATATATTTT. This codes for CASSLIVTGTGGNTIYF. The entire variable domain, with the rest obtained from reference TRBV28 and TRBJ1-3, is as follows: DVKVTQSSRYLVKRTGEKVFLECVQDMDHENMFWYRQDPGLGLRLIYFSYDVKMKEKGDIPEGYSVSREKKERFSLILESASTNQTSMYLCASSLIVTGTGGNTIYFGEGSWLTVV.

The gene calls are TRBV7-7 and TRBJ1-2, with 9 bases aligning to TRBD1. The CDR3 runs to 15 residues. The trim removed 5 bases at V and 7 bases at J, leaving 11 bases unmatched. Germline loops: CDR1 SSHAT, CDR2 FNYEAQ (reference sequence). The CDR3 loop reads CASSPLQGQGGGYTF. The CDR3 nucleotides are TGTGCCAGCAGCCCCCTCCAGGGACAGGGAGGTGGCTACACCTTC.

The V gene is TRBV7-2, the J gene TRBJ2-5, with 9 bases aligning to TRBD2. The germline CDR1 and CDR2 sequences are SGHTA and FQGNSA. The length of the CDR3 is 15 residues. With V trimmed by 6 bases and J by 5 bases, 10 bases remained unmatched. The CDR3 DNA reads TGTGCCAGCAGAACAGGGACTAGCAGACTCGAGACCCAGTACTTC. Its protein is CASRTGTSRLETQYF.

The chain uses TRBV6-4 and TRBJ2-7; 10 bases are shared with TRBD2. The CDR3 sequence is 15 residues long. Germline V gene data show CDR1 as MRHNA and CDR2 as SNTAGT. V was pared by 5 bases and J by 2 bases, with 6 bases of the junction left unmatched. The CDR3 DNA reads TGTGCCAGCAGTAATGGACTAGCGGAGACCTACGAGCAGTACTTC. The encoded protein is CASSNGLAETYEQYF.

CDR3 nucleotides: TGTGCCATCCGAAAGACAGGAACTGGGGCCAACGTCCTGACTTTC. Translation gives CAIRKTGTGANVLTF. The V gene is TRBV10-3, the J gene TRBJ2-6; perhaps TRBD1 as D (6 bases). The germline V gene encodes CDR1 ENHRY and CDR2 SYGVKD. This CDR3 is built from 15 residues. V was cut by 8 bases and J by 2 bases, with 13 bases left in between.

The gene calls are TRBV4-1 and TRBJ1-5, with TRBD1 identical over 8 bases. The V gene's germline CDR1 is MGHRA and CDR2 YSYEKL. With V trimmed by 0 bases and J by 6 bases, 4 bases remained unmatched. CDR3 length: 15 residues. The CDR3 DNA reads TGCGCCAGCAGCCAAGATGAGGACAGGGTTCAGCCCCAGCATTTT. It is translated as CASSQDEDRVQPQHF.

The CDR3 is CAWSGASGRETQYF. CDR3 DNA sequence: TGTGCCTGGAGTGGCGCGAGCGGGCGGGAGACCCAGTACTTC. The chain employs TRBV30 and TRBJ2-5, with D possibly matching TRBD2 (6 bases). Trimming removed 1 base at V and 5 bases at J, with 14 bases between. The CDR3 spans 14 residues. Germline CDR1 and CDR2: GTSNPN and SVGIG (reference sequence).